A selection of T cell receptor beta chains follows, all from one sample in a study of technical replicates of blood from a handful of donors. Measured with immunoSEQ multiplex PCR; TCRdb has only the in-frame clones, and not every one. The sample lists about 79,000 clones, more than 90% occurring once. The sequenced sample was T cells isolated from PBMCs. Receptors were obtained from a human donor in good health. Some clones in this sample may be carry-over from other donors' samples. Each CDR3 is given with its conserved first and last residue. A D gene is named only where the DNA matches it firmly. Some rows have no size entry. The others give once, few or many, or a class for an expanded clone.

TGCGCCAGCAGCCACCGGGACAGCCAACGTGGAGGCTACACCTTC | CASSHRDSQRGGYTF | 15 | TRBV4-1 | TRBD1 | - | TRBJ1-2
TGTGCCAGCAGCTTGTCAGGCCAAGAGACCCAGTACTTC | CASSLSGQETQYF | 13 | TRBV11-3 | - | - | TRBJ2-5
TGTGCCAGCAGCCCCGCTCCTCCTAGCGGGAGGGCCGATGAGCAGTTCTTC | CASSPAPPSGRADEQFF | 17 | TRBV7-2 | TRBD2 | - | TRBJ2-1
TGTGCCTGGACACAACAGCGAGGGTACACTGAAGCTTTCTTT | CAWTQQRGYTEAFF | 14 | TRBV30 | - | - | TRBJ1-1
TGTGCCTGGAGCGATTACGGAGGCTACGAGCAGTACTTC | CAWSDYGGYEQYF | 13 | TRBV30 | - | once | TRBJ2-7
TGTGCCAGCAGCTTAGATCAAGCCGCCTACAATGAGCAGTTCTTC | CASSLDQAAYNEQFF | 15 | TRBV11-2 | - | few | TRBJ2-1
TGTGCCAGCGGACTAGCTTACGAGCAGTACTTC | CASGLAYEQYF | 11 | TRBV2 | TRBD2 | - | TRBJ2-7
TGCGCCAGCAGCCACGGGACTAGCGGGAGGTTCGGAGAGACCCAGTACTTC | CASSHGTSGRFGETQYF | 17 | TRBV5-1 | TRBD2 | - | TRBJ2-5
TGTGCCATCAGTGAACACAGCCCGAACACTGAAGCTTTCTTT | CAISEHSPNTEAFF | 14 | TRBV10-3 | - | - | TRBJ1-1
TGTGCCAGCAGCTTAGGCCCCACTAGCGGGGGAAATGAGCAGTTCTTC | CASSLGPTSGGNEQFF | 16 | TRBV7-3 | TRBD2 | - | TRBJ2-1
TGCGCCAGCAGCTTAAGAATGGTAACTGATACGCAGTATTTT | CASSLRMVTDTQYF | 14 | TRBV5-1 | - | - | TRBJ2-3
TGTGCCAGCAGCTTAGATCACCCCGCGCATAAATCTAACTATGGCTACACCTTC | CASSLDHPAHKSNYGYTF | 18 | TRBV11-3 | - | - | TRBJ1-2
TGCGCCAGCAGCCAAGATTGGCCAGGGCGAGGTCAGCCCCAGCATTTT | CASSQDWPGRGQPQHF | 16 | TRBV4-3 | - | once | TRBJ1-5
TGTGCCAGCAGCTTAAGGGCGACAGGGGGCCCTAGCACAGATACGCAGTATTTT | CASSLRATGGPSTDTQYF | 18 | TRBV7-3 | TRBD1 | - | TRBJ2-3
TGCGCCAGCAGCTTGGGGGCTTGGAACACCGGGGAGCTGTTTTTT | CASSLGAWNTGELFF | 15 | TRBV5-1 | - | - | TRBJ2-2
TGTGCCAGCAGCCTCGGGACTACGGAGGCAGATACGCAGTATTTT | CASSLGTTEADTQYF | 15 | TRBV7-8 | TRBD2 | few | TRBJ2-3
TGCGCCAGCAGCTTGTCTGAGACCCAGTACTTC | CASSLSETQYF | 11 | TRBV5-1 | - | - | TRBJ2-5
TGTGCCAGCAGTCCGACTAGCGAGTACGAGCAGTACTTC | CASSPTSEYEQYF | 13 | TRBV27 | TRBD2 | once | TRBJ2-7
TGTGCCAGCAGCTTATGGCTAGCTCCCGCGGGGGATACGCAGTATTTT | CASSLWLAPAGDTQYF | 16 | TRBV11-2 | - | - | TRBJ2-3
TGTGCCAGCAGCTTAGTCACAGGGGCCACTGAAGCTTTCTTT | CASSLVTGATEAFF | 14 | TRBV7-6 | TRBD1 | once | TRBJ1-1
TGTGCCAGCAGCTTAGTCGGCGGGGGGGTGGGCGAGCAGTACTTC | CASSLVGGGVGEQYF | 15 | TRBV7-9 | TRBD2 | - | TRBJ2-7
TGTGCCTGGGGGAGCTCCTACAATGAGCAGTTCTTC | CAWGSSYNEQFF | 12 | TRBV30 | - | - | TRBJ2-1
TGTGCCAGCAGCGATAGCGGGAGTTCCTACAATGAGCAGTTCTTC | CASSDSGSSYNEQFF | 15 | TRBV9 | TRBD2 | - | TRBJ2-1
TGTGCTAGTGGTTTGGTAAGGGGACAGCCATACAATGAGCAGTTCTTC | CASGLVRGQPYNEQFF | 16 | TRBV12-5 | TRBD1 | - | TRBJ2-1
TGTGCCTGGACGCGAGACAGGATATTTGATAGTCCTGGGGAGCTGTTTTTT | CAWTRDRIFDSPGELFF | 17 | TRBV30 | - | - | TRBJ2-2